Detailed here is one TCR beta chain. This clone's antigen is unknown. No base quality values were provided; no much bigger clone lies one nucleotide off. Trimming takes 0 bases off V and 2 bases off J; junction bases not matched to a gene: 4. The CDR3, cysteine through phenylalanine, is 17 amino acids long. Of all the DNA, just the CDR3 is kept, 51 bases in frame from base 1. CDR1 LGHNA and CDR2 YNFKEQ were looked up in the germline V gene. TCRbeta CDR3 regions were amplified from genomic DNA using the immunoSEQ Assay, a bias-controlled multiplex PCR. As for the original processing: The number of nucleated cells in each sample was estimated by amplification of reference gene primers within the assay. To quantify the absolute abundance of each unique TCRbeta CDR3 rearrangement, sequence reads were collapsed and filtered. Productive Simpson clonality was computed per sample as the square root of Simpson's diversity index over productive rearrangements. TCRdb retrieved this table from immuneACCESS and kept in-frame rearrangements only. Not all clones are present; in checked studies, unresolved V genes account for under half, and no reason is known for the remainder. V and J calls and clone size follow that table, whereas D and trimming were derived from the DNA. The sample records roughly 300,000 clones, roughly 85% of which are singletons. Around 6.9% of the sample lies in the top ten.

The sample is drawn from a study of blood T cell repertoires in COVID-19 (dated by TCRdb to 2020 to 2021). For the wider study: Samples from collaborators originated in the United States, Italy and Spain and spanned both the acute and convalescent phases of COVID-19. The prospective study material was composed of cDNA or gDNA derived from T cells, B-cell-depleted T cells, or PBMCs. Deeply sampled blood TCRbeta repertoires from subjects exposed to, actively infected with, or recovered from COVID-19 were included in the dataset. The repertoires were released in a freely available public database meant as a resource for research on the immune response to SARS-CoV-2. The samples were drawn from two sources: the first 160 participants of the ongoing ImmuneRACE study, and 1,254 subjects contributed by 6 global collaborators. The sample metadata nearly always contained a de-identified subject ID, COVID-19 status, age in years and sex. Where available, HLA class I and class II types were taken from metadata supplied by the sample provider and were not determined by assay-based typing. The full study reports these points: The amount of clinical and demographic metadata varied by source and participant and was provided uncurated.

Whole blood was collected in K2EDTA tubes by collaborating institutions according to the institutions' own protocols. For TCRbeta analysis, collaborators shipped samples as frozen whole blood, isolated PBMCs, or DNA extracted from either of those sample types. The chain was built from TRBV4-2 and TRBJ2-1; TRBD2 fits 10 bases in the junction. The clonotype was recovered from a human donor in a cohort sampled during active COVID-19. Sequencing was performed on peripheral blood. The DNA sequence is TGTGCCAGCAGCCAAGATACACTAGCGGGGACCTACAATGAGCAGTTCTTC. This encodes CASSQDTLAGTYNEQFF.